This TCR beta chain was obtained from a study of T cell clones after liver transplantation. Study details: TCRbeta sequencing after a pre-transplant mixed lymphocyte reaction identified graft-donor-reactive clones, later tracked in post-transplant blood. Study-level findings and limits: Donor-reactive sequences fell more than third party-reactive ones, suggesting partial deletion.

On this clone: Its antigen is undetermined.

Sequencing was performed with immunoSEQ multiplex PCR; in TCRdb, only in-frame clones are kept and a portion is missing. The table lists 80,000 or so clones, 80% to 85% of them singletons. The V end was cut by 6 bases, the J end by 6 bases, with 10 bases between. The CDR3 covers 12 residues. Germline lookup yields CDR1 MDHEN and CDR2 SYDVKM. This TCR derives from a human patient who received a liver transplant. The graft donor may be the source of some T cells. The chain couples TRBV28 to TRBJ2-3; D is possibly TRBD1 or TRBD2 (5 bases each). Sequenced here: CD4+ T cells from blood, sampled approximately 3.5 years after liver transplant. The CDR3 loop reads CASSVWGDTQYF. The CDR3, as DNA: TGTGCCAGCAGCGTTTGGGGGGATACGCAGTATTTT. Drawing the rest from reference TRBV28 and TRBJ2-3, the complete variable domain is DVKVTQSSRYLVKRTGEKVFLECVQDMDHENMFWYRQDPGLGLRLIYFSYDVKMKEKGDIPEGYSVSREKKERFSLILESASTNQTSMYLCASSVWGDTQYFGPGTRLTVL.